This T cell receptor (beta chain) emerged from a study of vaccination and CD4 T cells after COVID-19. Study in general: Two doses of either BNT162b2 or mRNA-1273 vaccine went to participants. For post-vaccine samples, collection took place a median around 72 days after dose two, ranging from 14 to 241.

The assay that was used to sequence DNA from cultured CD4+ T cells was the Oncomine TCR Beta short-read assay. In this case, cultured CD4+ T cells provided the extracted genomic DNA. Each CDR3 protein is one row after TCRdb ran MiXCR on the PCR reads. Here the sample spans more than 13,000 distinct CDR3 sequences, less than 25% being singletons. This CDR3 is built from 15 residues. Germline-derived CDR1 and CDR2 are DFQATT and SNEGSKA (reference sequence). Trimming removed 8 bases from V and 0 bases from J, with 19 bases in between. By its share, this clonotype is medium-sized. Its antigen is not known. Treatment noted: roughly ten-day PBMC culture with coronavirus spike peptide pools or control peptides (ViraFEST assay).

The chain joins TRBV20-1 to TRBJ1-1; weak D call: TRBD1 (6 bases). The TCR sequence derives from a human donor who had recovered from COVID-19. The sequenced sample was CD4+ T cells from blood, cultured in vitro, obtained after SARS-CoV-2 vaccination. The CDR3 nucleotides are TGCAGTACTGCTACAGGGCTTAGGGTGAACACTGAAGCTTTCTTT. Translation: CSTATGLRVNTEAFF.